These T cell receptor beta chains were read from a single sample in a study of T cells expressing NK-cell markers. TCRdb re-called the 5' RACE reads and catalogs CDR3 proteins one per entry, DNA excluded. Its table records over 350,000 distinct CDR3 sequences. Source material: blood T cells: a sorted CD56 or NKG2C T cell subset, CD4+ or CD8+ T cells, or bulk PBMC T cells (not recorded which). These receptors were taken from a woman aged 45-65 years in good health. Each CDR3 is given with its conserved first and last residue. Fields, in order: V gene, J gene, CDR3 protein.

v_call: TRBV12-3/TRBV12-4
j_call: TRBJ2-5
cdr3_aa: CASSRGGTSQETQYF

v_call: TRBV15
j_call: TRBJ2-7
cdr3_aa: CATSRDRGSHEQYF

v_call: TRBV12-3/TRBV12-4
j_call: TRBJ1-5
cdr3_aa: CASSFRDRDPQHF

v_call: TRBV12-3/TRBV12-4
j_call: TRBJ2-1
cdr3_aa: CASSLFAKGRQFF

v_call: TRBV12-3/TRBV12-4
j_call: TRBJ2-1
cdr3_aa: CASSTRNEQFF

v_call: TRBV11-1
j_call: TRBJ2-1
cdr3_aa: CASSFAGLARDNEQFF

v_call: TRBV29-1
j_call: TRBJ1-2
cdr3_aa: CSVDQGIYGYTF

v_call: TRBV6-5
j_call: TRBJ1-1
cdr3_aa: CASSHRDRAEAFF

v_call: TRBV4-1
j_call: TRBJ2-3
cdr3_aa: CASSRPGQGVSDTQYF

v_call: TRBV9
j_call: TRBJ1-6
cdr3_aa: CASSVAEVSSPLHF

v_call: TRBV6-5
j_call: TRBJ2-5
cdr3_aa: CASNMLRRETQYF

v_call: TRBV5-1
j_call: TRBJ2-3
cdr3_aa: CASSFDRFTDTQYF

v_call: TRBV4-1
j_call: TRBJ2-1
cdr3_aa: CASSPQSGRSYNEQFF

v_call: TRBV30
j_call: TRBJ2-2
cdr3_aa: CAWSLEVGNGELFF

v_call: TRBV5-1
j_call: TRBJ2-5
cdr3_aa: CASSSTGAQQETQYF

v_call: TRBV5-1
j_call: TRBJ2-3
cdr3_aa: CASTSGLAADIDTQYF

v_call: TRBV24-1
j_call: TRBJ2-1
cdr3_aa: CATSAPGGPNEQFF

v_call: TRBV4-1
j_call: TRBJ2-7
cdr3_aa: CASSQQPGPPDEQYF

v_call: TRBV5-1
j_call: TRBJ2-1
cdr3_aa: CASSLGESSYNEQFF

v_call: TRBV6-1
j_call: TRBJ1-4
cdr3_aa: CASRMPGQGEKLFF

v_call: TRBV5-1
j_call: TRBJ1-3
cdr3_aa: CASSLLGRTLSGNTIYF

v_call: TRBV5-1
j_call: TRBJ2-5
cdr3_aa: CASSLGTSVGLQETQYF

v_call: TRBV12-3/TRBV12-4
j_call: TRBJ2-1
cdr3_aa: CASNHGRTGVNEQFF

v_call: TRBV6-1
j_call: TRBJ1-1
cdr3_aa: CASSEYFDLPAFF

v_call: TRBV4-1
j_call: TRBJ2-6
cdr3_aa: CASSQGYTGSNVLTF

v_call: TRBV4-1
j_call: TRBJ2-2
cdr3_aa: CASSQGTRAGTGELFF

v_call: TRBV3-1
j_call: TRBJ2-3
cdr3_aa: CASSPIGGDTQYF

v_call: TRBV5-6
j_call: TRBJ2-1
cdr3_aa: CASSLIPLAGADNEQFF

v_call: TRBV9
j_call: TRBJ1-1
cdr3_aa: CASSVGVWALDTEAFF

v_call: TRBV6-1
j_call: TRBJ2-7
cdr3_aa: CASKYRGTGNEQYF

v_call: TRBV5-1
j_call: TRBJ2-7
cdr3_aa: CASSLATVPVEQYF

v_call: TRBV28
j_call: TRBJ1-2
cdr3_aa: CASSFVSQGHYGYTF

v_call: TRBV7-9
j_call: TRBJ1-1
cdr3_aa: CASSPRTAYTEAFF

v_call: TRBV6-5
j_call: TRBJ1-2
cdr3_aa: CASKMGGSGYGYTF

v_call: TRBV10-3
j_call: TRBJ2-2
cdr3_aa: CATTRGGAANTGELFF

v_call: TRBV27
j_call: TRBJ2-1
cdr3_aa: CASTQAGPTSYNEQFF

v_call: TRBV2
j_call: TRBJ2-2
cdr3_aa: CASSVIGTPAGELFF

v_call: TRBV7-9
j_call: TRBJ2-3
cdr3_aa: CASSQPREGDRLYF

v_call: TRBV12-3/TRBV12-4
j_call: TRBJ2-3
cdr3_aa: CASSSPETSTDTQYF

v_call: TRBV11-3
j_call: TRBJ2-3
cdr3_aa: CASSDPLGESTDTQYF

v_call: TRBV10-1
j_call: TRBJ2-1
cdr3_aa: CASSSGNYNEQFF

v_call: TRBV12-3/TRBV12-4
j_call: TRBJ2-3
cdr3_aa: CASSLTSAVTDTQYF

v_call: TRBV7-3
j_call: TRBJ1-5
cdr3_aa: CASSPNRVRNQPQHF

v_call: TRBV3-1
j_call: TRBJ2-1
cdr3_aa: CASSQISSGPPQAYNEQFF

v_call: TRBV6-2/TRBV6-3
j_call: TRBJ2-1
cdr3_aa: CASSYYAGTSRRDEQFF

v_call: TRBV6-1
j_call: TRBJ1-2
cdr3_aa: CASTKDIANYGYTF

v_call: TRBV12-3/TRBV12-4
j_call: TRBJ1-3
cdr3_aa: CAAREGAVGNTIYF

v_call: TRBV2
j_call: TRBJ1-1
cdr3_aa: CARRTGKTEAFF

v_call: TRBV27
j_call: TRBJ2-1
cdr3_aa: CASSSAGLYNEQFF

v_call: TRBV5-5
j_call: TRBJ2-6
cdr3_aa: CASSSKVPGQGSGANVLTF

v_call: TRBV7-6
j_call: TRBJ2-1
cdr3_aa: CASSFGQGYNEQFF

v_call: TRBV20-1
j_call: TRBJ1-6
cdr3_aa: CSARDIGGDNSPLHF

v_call: TRBV28
j_call: TRBJ2-1
cdr3_aa: CASSLRGLAGGEEQFF

v_call: TRBV12-3/TRBV12-4
j_call: TRBJ1-6
cdr3_aa: CASSGRGVYNSPLHF